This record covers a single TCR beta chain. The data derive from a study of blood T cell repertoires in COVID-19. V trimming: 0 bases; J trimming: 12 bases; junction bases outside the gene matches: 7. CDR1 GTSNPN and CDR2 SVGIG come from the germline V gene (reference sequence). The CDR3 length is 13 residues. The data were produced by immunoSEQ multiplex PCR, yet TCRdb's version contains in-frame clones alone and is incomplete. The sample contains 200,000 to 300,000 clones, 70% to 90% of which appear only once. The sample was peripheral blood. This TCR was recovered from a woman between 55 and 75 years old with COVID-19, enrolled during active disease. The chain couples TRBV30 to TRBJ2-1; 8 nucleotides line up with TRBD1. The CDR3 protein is CAWSVQGGTGQFF. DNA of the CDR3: TGTGCCTGGAGTGTACAAGGGGGGACAGGGCAGTTCTTC. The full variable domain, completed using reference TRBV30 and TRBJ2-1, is SQTIHQWPATLVQPVGSPLSLECTVEGTSNPNLYWYRQAAGRGLQLLFYSVGIGQISSEVPQNLSASRPQDRQFILSSKKLLLSDSGFYLCAWSVQGGTGQFFGPGTRLTVL.